This TCR beta chain stems from a study of T cells in Graves' hyperthyroidism and ophthalmopathy. Notes on this clonotype: Antigen specificity is unknown.

This CDR3 has 12 amino acids. From germline, CDR1 is GTSNPN and CDR2 SVGIG (reference sequence). The V end was cut by 5 bases, the J end by 5 bases, with 12 bases between. The study defined stable Graves' hyperthyroidism as no ophthalmopathy progression within 18 months. Hyperthyroidism patients were newly diagnosed, had disease duration under 2 months, and were aged 18 to 65 years. RNA transcripts gave rise to amplified TCR beta CDR3 regions. The HTBI primer set was used in a first-round RT-PCR of the TCR CDR3. Via MiXCR, TCRdb re-called the multiplex PCR reads, giving one row per CDR3 protein. Among around 190,000 distinct CDR3 sequences listed, roughly a sixth were seen once. The study, taken as a whole, reports: The model's output predicted ophthalmopathy at a median of roughly 6.9 months prior to onset. Most thyroid clonotypes with frequency above 0.001 were detected in blood.

This receptor was obtained from a woman aged 45-59 years with Graves' hyperthyroidism. Sample: blood. The gene calls are TRBV30 and TRBJ1-1; no clear D. CDR3 sequence: CAWSGTWTEAFF. CDR3 coding DNA: TGTGCCTGGTCCGGTACTTGGACTGAAGCTTTCTTT.